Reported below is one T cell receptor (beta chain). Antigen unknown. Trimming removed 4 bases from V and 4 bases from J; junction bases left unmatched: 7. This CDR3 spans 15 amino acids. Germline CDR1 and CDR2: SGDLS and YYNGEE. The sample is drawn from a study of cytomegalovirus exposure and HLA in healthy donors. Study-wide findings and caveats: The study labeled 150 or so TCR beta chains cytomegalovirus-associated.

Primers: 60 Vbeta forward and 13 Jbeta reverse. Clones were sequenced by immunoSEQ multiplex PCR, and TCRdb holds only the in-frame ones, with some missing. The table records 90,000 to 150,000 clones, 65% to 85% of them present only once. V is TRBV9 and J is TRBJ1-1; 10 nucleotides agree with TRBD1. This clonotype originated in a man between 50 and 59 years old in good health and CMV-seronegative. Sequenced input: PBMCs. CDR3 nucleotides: TGTGCCAGCAGCACTAGACAGGGGGCGGGCACTGAAGCTTTCTTT. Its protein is CASSTRQGAGTEAFF. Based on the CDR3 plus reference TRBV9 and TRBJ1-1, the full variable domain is DSGVTQTPKHLITATGQRVTLRCSPRSGDLSVYWYQQSLDQGLQFLIQYYNGEERAKGNILERFSAQQFPDLHSELNLSSLELGDSALYFCASSTRQGAGTEAFFGQGTRLTVV.